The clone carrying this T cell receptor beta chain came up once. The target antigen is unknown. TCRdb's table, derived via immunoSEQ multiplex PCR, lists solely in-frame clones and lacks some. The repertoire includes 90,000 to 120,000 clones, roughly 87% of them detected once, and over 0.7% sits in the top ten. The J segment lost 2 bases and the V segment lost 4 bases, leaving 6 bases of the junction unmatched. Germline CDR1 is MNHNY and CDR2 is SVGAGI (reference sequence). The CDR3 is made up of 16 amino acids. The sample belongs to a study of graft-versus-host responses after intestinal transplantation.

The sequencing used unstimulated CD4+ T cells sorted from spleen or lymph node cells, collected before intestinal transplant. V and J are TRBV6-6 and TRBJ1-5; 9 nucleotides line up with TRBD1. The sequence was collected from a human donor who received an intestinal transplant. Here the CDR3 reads CASSSTGGIGNQPQHF. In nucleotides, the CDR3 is TGTGCCAGCAGTTCCACAGGGGGCATAGGCAATCAGCCCCAGCATTTT.